This entry is about one T cell receptor beta chain. Its antigen is as yet unknown. Unexposed donor CD4+ T cells date from about 2011-2018, before the COVID-19 pandemic. Isolation of CD4+ T cells took place after 10 days in culture. Testing used SARS-CoV-2 S/N and four cold-coronavirus spikes on unexposed-donor CD4+ T cells, cells permitting. Sequencing used immunoSEQ multiplex PCR; TCRdb keeps in-frame clones, though not all of them. This table has just under 30,000 clones, around 72% appearing once. The data are from a study of CD4 T cells in relation to SARS-CoV-2 and coronaviruses. Across the whole study: TCR beta CDR3s were sequenced after approximately ten-day antigen culture of PBMCs. Study-level findings and limits: No donor gave both pre-pandemic and post-infection samples.

The CDR3 is 16 residues long. The germline CDR1 and CDR2 sequences are SGHTA and FQGTGA. After removal of 5 bases from V and 0 bases from J, the junction contained 6 bases not matched to a gene. The rearrangement uses TRBV7-3 and TRBJ2-3; 9 positions match TRBD2. The TCR was taken from a human donor in good health. Sequencing was performed on CD4+ T cells from PBMCs, cultured in vitro. The CDR3 bases are TGTGCCAGCAGCGTCGCGGGGGGGAGTAGCACAGATACGCAGTATTTT. This translates into CASSVAGGSSTDTQYF.